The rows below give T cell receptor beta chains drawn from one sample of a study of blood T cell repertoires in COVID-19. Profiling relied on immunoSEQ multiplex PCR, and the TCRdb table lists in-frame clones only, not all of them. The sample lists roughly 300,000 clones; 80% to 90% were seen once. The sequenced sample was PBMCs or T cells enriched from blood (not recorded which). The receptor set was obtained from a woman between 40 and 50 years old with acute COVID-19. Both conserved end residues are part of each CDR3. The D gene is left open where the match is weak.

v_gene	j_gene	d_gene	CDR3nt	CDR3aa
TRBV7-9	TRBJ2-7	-	TGTGCCAGCACCTCCGCGCCCCACGAGCAGTACTTC	CASTSAPHEQYF
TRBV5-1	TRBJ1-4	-	TGCGCCAGCAGCGAGACAGCAACTAATGAAAAACTGTTTTTT	CASSETATNEKLFF
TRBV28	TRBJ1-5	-	TGTGCCAGCAGTTTAGTTCACAGGATTAGCAATCAGCCCCAGCATTTT	CASSLVHRISNQPQHF
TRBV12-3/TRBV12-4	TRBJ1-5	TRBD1	TGTGCCAGCAGTTTCACAGGGGTAGATAGAGGGCATTTT	CASSFTGVDRGHF
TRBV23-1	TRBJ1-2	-	TGCGCCACCAGTAGACGAAGACAGGAACTTAACTATGGCTACACCTTC	CATSRRRQELNYGYTF
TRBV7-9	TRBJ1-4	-	TGTGCCAGCAGCTTCTCTGAAAAACTGTTTTTT	CASSFSEKLFF
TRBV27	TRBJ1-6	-	TGTGCCAGCAGCCGGACTTTAGGGAATTCACCCCTCCACTTT	CASSRTLGNSPLHF
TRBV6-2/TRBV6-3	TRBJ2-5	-	TGTGCCAGCAGTTTCCGGGAAAGAGGACAAGAGACCCAGTACTTC	CASSFRERGQETQYF
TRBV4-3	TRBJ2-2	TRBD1	TGCGCCAGCAGCCAAGCCCCGGGACAGGGCGCCGGGGAGCTGTTTTTT	CASSQAPGQGAGELFF
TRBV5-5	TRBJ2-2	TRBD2	TGTGCCAGCAGCCCCGGGACTAGCCCCACCGGGGAGCTGTTTTTT	CASSPGTSPTGELFF
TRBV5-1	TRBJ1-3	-	TGCGCCAGCAGCTTGGGACAGGAAGCCAACACCATATATTTT	CASSLGQEANTIYF